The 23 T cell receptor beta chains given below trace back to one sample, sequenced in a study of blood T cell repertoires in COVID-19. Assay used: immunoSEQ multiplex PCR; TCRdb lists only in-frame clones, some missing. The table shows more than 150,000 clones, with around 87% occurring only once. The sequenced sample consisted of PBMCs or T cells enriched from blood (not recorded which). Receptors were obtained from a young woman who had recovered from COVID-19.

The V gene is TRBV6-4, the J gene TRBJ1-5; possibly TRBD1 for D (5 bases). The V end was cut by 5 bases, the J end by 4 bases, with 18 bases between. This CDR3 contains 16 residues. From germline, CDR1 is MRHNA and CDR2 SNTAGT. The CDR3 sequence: CASSPLAGPENQPQHF. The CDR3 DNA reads TGTGCCAGCAGTCCCCTCGCAGGGCCTGAAAATCAGCCCCAGCATTTT.

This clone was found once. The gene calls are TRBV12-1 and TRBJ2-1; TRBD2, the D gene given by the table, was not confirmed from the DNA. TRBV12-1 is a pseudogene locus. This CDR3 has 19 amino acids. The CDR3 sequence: CASACMGLAGGGVRDEQFF. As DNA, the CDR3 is TGTGCCAGCGCTTGTATGGGACTAGCGGGAGGGGGCGTACGGGATGAGCAGTTCTTC.

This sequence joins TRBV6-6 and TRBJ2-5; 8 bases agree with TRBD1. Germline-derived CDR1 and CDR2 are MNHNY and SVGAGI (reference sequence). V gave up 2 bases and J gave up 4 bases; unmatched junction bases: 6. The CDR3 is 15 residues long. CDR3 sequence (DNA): TGTGCCAGCAGTTACGGGACAGGACACCGAGAGACCCAGTACTTC. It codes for CASSYGTGHRETQYF.

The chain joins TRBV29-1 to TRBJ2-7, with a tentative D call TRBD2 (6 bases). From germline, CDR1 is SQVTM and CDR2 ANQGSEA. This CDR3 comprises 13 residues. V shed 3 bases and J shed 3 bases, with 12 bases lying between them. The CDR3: CSVDRGTGYEQYF. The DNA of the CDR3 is TGCAGCGTTGACCGGGGGACCGGCTACGAGCAGTACTTC.

The CDR3 DNA follows: TGTGCCAGCAGCTTAACAGGTCTGCGTTCACCCCTCCACTTT. Translation gives CASSLTGLRSPLHF. V gene TRBV7-9 combines with J gene TRBJ1-6; tentatively, D is TRBD1 (5 bases). This CDR3 contains 14 residues. The germline CDR1 and CDR2 sequences are SEHNR and FQNEAQ (reference sequence). The germline V and J ends were trimmed by 2 bases and 9 bases, with 11 bases remaining between them.

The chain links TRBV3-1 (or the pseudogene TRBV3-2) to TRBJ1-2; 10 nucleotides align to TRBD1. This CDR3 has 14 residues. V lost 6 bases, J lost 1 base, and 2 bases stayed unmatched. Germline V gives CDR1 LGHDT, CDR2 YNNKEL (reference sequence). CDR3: CASRGTGVNYGYTF. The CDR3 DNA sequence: TGTGCCAGCAGGGGGACAGGGGTTAACTATGGCTACACCTTC.

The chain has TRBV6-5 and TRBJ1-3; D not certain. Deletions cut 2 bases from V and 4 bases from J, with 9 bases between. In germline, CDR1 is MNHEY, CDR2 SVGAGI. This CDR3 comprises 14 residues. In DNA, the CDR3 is TGTGCCAGCAGTTACGCGGGCCTCGGAAACACCATATATTTT. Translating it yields CASSYAGLGNTIYF.

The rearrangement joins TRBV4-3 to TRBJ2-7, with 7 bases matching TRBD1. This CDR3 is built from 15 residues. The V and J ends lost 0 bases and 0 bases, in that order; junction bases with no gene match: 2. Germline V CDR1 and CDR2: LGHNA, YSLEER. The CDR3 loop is CASSQEGQHSYEQYF. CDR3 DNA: TGCGCCAGCAGCCAAGAGGGACAGCACTCCTACGAGCAGTACTTC.

In DNA form, the CDR3 reads TGTGCCAGCAGCCTCAGAGGGATAGCGGGGGTCGGGACCCAGTACTTC. This codes for CASSLRGIAGVGTQYF. The chain joins TRBV9 to TRBJ2-5, with 9 bases fitting TRBD2. The V gene's germline CDR1 is SGDLS and CDR2 YYNGEE. V was pared by 4 bases and J by 7 bases, with 14 bases of the junction left unmatched. This CDR3 has 16 residues.

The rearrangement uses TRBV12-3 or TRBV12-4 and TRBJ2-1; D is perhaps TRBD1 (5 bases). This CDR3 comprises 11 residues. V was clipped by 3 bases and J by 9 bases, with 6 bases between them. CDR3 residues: CASSLGREQFF. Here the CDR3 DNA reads TGTGCCAGCAGTTTGGGGCGTGAGCAGTTCTTC.

As DNA, the CDR3 is TGTGCCAGCAGTACTCGGACTAGCGGGAGGATCGATGAGCAGTTCTTC. This encodes CASSTRTSGRIDEQFF. The J gene is TRBJ2-1, the V gene TRBV6-2 or TRBV6-3; 14 bases align to TRBD2. CDR3 length: 16 residues. Germline V gene lookup returns CDR1 MNHEY and CDR2 SVGEGT. Unmatched junction bases numbered 8, after V lost 5 bases and J lost 8 bases.

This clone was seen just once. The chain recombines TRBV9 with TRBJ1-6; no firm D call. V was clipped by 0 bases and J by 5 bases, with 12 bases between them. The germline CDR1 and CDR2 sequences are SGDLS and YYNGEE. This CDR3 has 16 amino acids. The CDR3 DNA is TGTGCCAGCAGCGTAGAAGGACTTAGCCATAATTCACCCCTCCACTTT. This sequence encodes CASSVEGLSHNSPLHF.

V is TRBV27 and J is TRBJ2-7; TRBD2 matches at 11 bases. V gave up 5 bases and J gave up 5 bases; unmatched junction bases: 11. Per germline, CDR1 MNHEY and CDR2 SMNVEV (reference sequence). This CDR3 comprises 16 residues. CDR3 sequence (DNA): TGTGCCAGCAGTCCAAGGACTAGCGGGCTTATCGACGAGCAGTACTTC. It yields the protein CASSPRTSGLIDEQYF.

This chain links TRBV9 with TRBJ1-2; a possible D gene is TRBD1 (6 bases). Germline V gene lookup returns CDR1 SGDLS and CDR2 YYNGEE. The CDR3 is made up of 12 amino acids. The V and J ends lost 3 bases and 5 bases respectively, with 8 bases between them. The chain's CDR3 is CASSAQGYGYTF. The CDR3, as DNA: TGTGCCAGCAGCGCCCAGGGGTATGGCTACACCTTC. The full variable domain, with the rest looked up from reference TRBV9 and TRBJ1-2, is DSGVTQTPKHLITATGQRVTLRCSPRSGDLSVYWYQQSLDQGLQFLIQYYNGEERAKGNILERFSAQQFPDLHSELNLSSLELGDSALYFCASSAQGYGYTFGSGTRLTVV.

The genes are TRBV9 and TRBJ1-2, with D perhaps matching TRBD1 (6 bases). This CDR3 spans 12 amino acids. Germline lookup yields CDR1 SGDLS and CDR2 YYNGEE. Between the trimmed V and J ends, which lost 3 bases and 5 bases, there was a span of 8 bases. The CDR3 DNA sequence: TGTGCCAGCAGCGCGGGACAATATGGCTACACCTTC. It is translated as CASSAGQYGYTF.

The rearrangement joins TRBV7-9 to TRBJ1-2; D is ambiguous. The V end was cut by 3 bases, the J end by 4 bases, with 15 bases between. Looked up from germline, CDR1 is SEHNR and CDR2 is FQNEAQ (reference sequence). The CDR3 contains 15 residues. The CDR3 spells CASSFPTSLVYGYTF. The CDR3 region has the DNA TGTGCCAGCAGCTTCCCCACAAGTTTGGTCTATGGCTACACCTTC.

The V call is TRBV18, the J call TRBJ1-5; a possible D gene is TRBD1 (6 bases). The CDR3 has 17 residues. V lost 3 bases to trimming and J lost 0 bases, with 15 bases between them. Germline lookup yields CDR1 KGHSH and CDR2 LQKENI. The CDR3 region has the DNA TGTGCCAGCTCACCGAGGGGGGGGGCTAATAGCAATCAGCCCCAGCATTTT. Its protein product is CASSPRGGANSNQPQHF. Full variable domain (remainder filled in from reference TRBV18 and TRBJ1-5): NAGVMQNPRHLVRRRGQEARLRCSPMKGHSHVYWYRQLPEEGLKFMVYLQKENIIDESGMPKERFSAEFPKEGPSILRIQQVVRGDSAAYFCASSPRGGANSNQPQHFGDGTRLSIL.

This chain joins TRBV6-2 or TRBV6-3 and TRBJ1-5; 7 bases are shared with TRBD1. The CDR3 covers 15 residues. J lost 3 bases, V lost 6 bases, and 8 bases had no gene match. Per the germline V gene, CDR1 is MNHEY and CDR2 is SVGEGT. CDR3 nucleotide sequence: TGTGCCAGCAGACCTCAGGGGGTTCCCAATCAGCCCCAGCATTTT. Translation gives CASRPQGVPNQPQHF.

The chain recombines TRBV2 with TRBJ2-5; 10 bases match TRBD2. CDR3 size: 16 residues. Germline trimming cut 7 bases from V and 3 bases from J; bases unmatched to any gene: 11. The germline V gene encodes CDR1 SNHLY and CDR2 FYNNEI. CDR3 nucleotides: TGTGCCAGCATCCCGCGGACTAGCGGTCTGGAAGAGACCCAGTACTTC. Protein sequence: CASIPRTSGLEETQYF.

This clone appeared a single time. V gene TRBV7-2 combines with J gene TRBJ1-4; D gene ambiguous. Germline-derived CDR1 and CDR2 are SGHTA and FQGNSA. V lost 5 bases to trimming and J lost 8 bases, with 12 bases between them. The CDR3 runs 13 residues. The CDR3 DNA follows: TGTGCCAGCAGCGTTGGAGGCACGGAAAAACTGTTTTTT. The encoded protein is CASSVGGTEKLFF.

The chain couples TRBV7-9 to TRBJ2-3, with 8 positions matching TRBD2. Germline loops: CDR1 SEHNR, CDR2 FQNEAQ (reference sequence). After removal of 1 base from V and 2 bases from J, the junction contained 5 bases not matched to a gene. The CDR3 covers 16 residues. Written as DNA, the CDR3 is TGTGCCAGCAGCTTAGAGGGGACTAGGACCACAGATACGCAGTATTTT. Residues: CASSLEGTRTTDTQYF.

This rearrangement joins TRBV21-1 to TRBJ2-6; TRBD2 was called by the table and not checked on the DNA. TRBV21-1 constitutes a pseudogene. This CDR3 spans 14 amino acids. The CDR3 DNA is TGTGCCAGCAGCACGGGGGTCGGGGCCAACGTCCTGACTTTC. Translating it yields CASSTGVGANVLTF.

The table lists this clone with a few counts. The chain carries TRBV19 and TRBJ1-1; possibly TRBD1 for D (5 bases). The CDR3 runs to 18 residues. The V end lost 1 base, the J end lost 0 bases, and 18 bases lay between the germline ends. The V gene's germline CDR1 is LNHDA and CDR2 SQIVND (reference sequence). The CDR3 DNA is TGTGCCAGTAGTATAGGCGGGCAGGGACTGGTCGTGAACACTGAAGCTTTCTTT. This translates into CASSIGGQGLVVNTEAFF.